These T cell receptor beta chains were read from a single sample in a study of cytomegalovirus exposure and HLA in healthy donors. Assay: immunoSEQ multiplex PCR; the TCRdb copy retains only in-frame clones and omits some. The sample has 150,000 to 200,000 clones; about four fifths are singletons. The sequenced sample consisted of PBMCs. The receptor source for this set is a man between 18 and 29 years old in good health and CMV-seronegative. Both conserved end residues are part of each CDR3. A D gene is named only where the DNA matches it firmly. Part of the rows lack a size; the others show once, few, many or a class for expanded clones.

D gene	V gene	clone size	J gene	CDR3 DNA	CDR3 protein
NA	TRBV18	NA	TRBJ2-7	TGTGCCAGCTCACCACCCACAGGATCCTACGAGCAGTACTTC	CASSPPTGSYEQYF
TRBD1	TRBV5-8	NA	TRBJ2-2	TGTGCCAGCAGCTTGGGACAGGGATCCGGGGAGCTGTTTTTT	CASSLGQGSGELFF
NA	TRBV27	NA	TRBJ2-2	TGTGCCAGCAGCCGCCGGGGGACCGGGGAGCTGTTTTTT	CASSRRGTGELFF
NA	TRBV5-4	NA	TRBJ2-1	TGTGCCAGCAGCCCGGACCGGGGTGAGTCTTACAATGAGCAGTTCTTC	CASSPDRGESYNEQFF
NA	TRBV27	NA	TRBJ2-7	TGTGCCAGCAGTTGGGGGGTGGGAGCGAACGAGCAGTACTTC	CASSWGVGANEQYF
TRBD1	TRBV7-3	NA	TRBJ1-2	TGTGCCAGCAGTCATGCGGGACAGGGGGTAAACTTACTTGGCTACACCTTC	CASSHAGQGVNLLGYTF
TRBD1	TRBV10-3	NA	TRBJ1-2	TGTGCCATCAGTGAGTCGGACAGGGGGCGCATAAGCACCTTC	CAISESDRGRISTF
NA	TRBV5-6	NA	TRBJ1-2	TGTGCCAGCAGCTTGCAGACAACCAACTATGGCTACACCTTC	CASSLQTTNYGYTF
NA	TRBV5-3	NA	TRBJ2-7	TGTGCCAGAAGCTTGTGTGGGGGGTTATCCTACGAGCAGTACTTC	CARSLCGGLSYEQYF
TRBD2	TRBV4-2	NA	TRBJ2-7	TGTGCCAGCAGCCGAGTGACTAGCGGGATCTTCTACGAGCAGTACTTC	CASSRVTSGIFYEQYF
NA	TRBV19	NA	TRBJ1-5	TGTGCCAGTAATACAGGTCTCAATCAGCCCCAGCATTTT	CASNTGLNQPQHF
TRBD2	TRBV15	NA	TRBJ2-1	TGTGCCACCCAATGGCAGCGGGAGGAGGTTGAGCAGTTCTTC	CATQWQREEVEQFF
NA	TRBV4-3	NA	TRBJ2-1	TGCGCCAGCGGATCCCTACGGGGCTACAATGAGCAGTTCTTC	CASGSLRGYNEQFF
TRBD1	TRBV11-2	few	TRBJ2-7	TGTGCCAGCAGCCAGGGACAGGGGTCGGGCGAGCAGTACTTC	CASSQGQGSGEQYF
NA	TRBV21-1	NA	TRBJ2-3	TGTGCCAGCAGCAAAGCGCGACTAGCGGGGGAGTTTAGCACAGATACGCAGTATTTT	CASSKARLAGEFSTDTQYF
TRBD1	TRBV4-2	NA	TRBJ1-5	TGTGCCAGCAGCCAAGCCCCGGGACAGGAGGGCTATAGCAATCAGCCCCAGCATTTT	CASSQAPGQEGYSNQPQHF
NA	TRBV27	NA	TRBJ1-3	TGTGCCAGCAGTTTATCTTACAGTGGAAACACCATATATTTT	CASSLSYSGNTIYF
NA	TRBV7-2	NA	TRBJ2-3	TGTGCCAGCAAGACTACGTACTATCGCCCGGATACGCAGTATTTT	CASKTTYYRPDTQYF
NA	TRBV12-5	NA	TRBJ2-5	TGTGCTAGTGGTTTGGTATACAGGGAAGAGACCCAGTACTTC	CASGLVYREETQYF
TRBD2	TRBV11-2	NA	TRBJ2-5	TGTGCCAGCAGCTTTCTGGCGGGGGGGCAAGAGACCCAGTACTTC	CASSFLAGGQETQYF
TRBD1	TRBV4-3	NA	TRBJ1-2	TGCGCCAGCAGCCCGTCATTGGGACAGGGGGCGCTGGGCGGCTACACCTTC	CASSPSLGQGALGGYTF
NA	TRBV13	once	TRBJ1-3	TGTGCCAGCAGCCTAGTGGCCATCTCTGGAAACACCATATATTTT	CASSLVAISGNTIYF
NA	TRBV11-2	NA	TRBJ2-1	TGTGCCAGCAGCTTAAACTCGGTGGGCGAGCAGTTCTTC	CASSLNSVGEQFF
TRBD1	TRBV11-2	NA	TRBJ2-7	TGTGCCAGCAGCTTAGGGACAGGGACCTACGAGCAGTACTTC	CASSLGTGTYEQYF
NA	TRBV14	NA	TRBJ1-5	TGTGCCAGCAGCCAAGAGAGGGGGCAGCCCCAGCATTTT	CASSQERGQPQHF
NA	TRBV27	NA	TRBJ2-1	TGTGCCAGCAGTCCAACCTCGGACTATTACAATGAGCAGTTCTTC	CASSPTSDYYNEQFF
NA	TRBV21-1	NA	TRBJ2-1	TGTGCCAGCAGAAAAAGTTGCGTAGCGACCAACTACAATGAGCAGTTCTTC	CASRKSCVATNYNEQFF
TRBD1	TRBV5-4	NA	TRBJ2-5	TGTGCCAGCAGCTTGGGGGACAGCCAAGAGACCCAGTACTTC	CASSLGDSQETQYF
NA	TRBV15	NA	TRBJ2-2	TGTGCCACCAGCAGAGATCTTCCTGCGGCGAACACCGGGGAGCTGTTTTTT	CATSRDLPAANTGELFF
NA	TRBV5-1	once	TRBJ1-1	TGCGCCAGCAGCTTAGGGGGTCAGGGATCTGAAGCTTTCTTT	CASSLGGQGSEAFF
NA	TRBV5-1	NA	TRBJ1-1	TGCGCCAGCAGCGAACAGGAGAACACTGAAGCTTTCTTT	CASSEQENTEAFF
TRBD2	TRBV27	NA	TRBJ2-1	TGTGCCAGCAGTCGGTCCCGGGGGGGCTCCTTAGGGTACAATGAGCAGTTCTTC	CASSRSRGGSLGYNEQFF
NA	TRBV27	NA	TRBJ2-7	TGTGCCAGCAGTTTAGCAGCGGGAAGGGGGGGCTCCTACGAGCAGTACTTC	CASSLAAGRGGSYEQYF
TRBD1	TRBV11-3	NA	TRBJ1-1	TGTGCCAGCAGCGGACAGGGGGCGAAAATCAGTGAAGCTTTCTTT	CASSGQGAKISEAFF
NA	TRBV5-4	NA	TRBJ2-1	TGTGCCAGCAGCTTGGACTACCCCCACAATGAGCAGTTCTTC	CASSLDYPHNEQFF
NA	TRBV5-1	NA	TRBJ2-5	TGCGCCAGCAGCCCCGGGACTCCTCTCCAAGAGACCCAGTACTTC	CASSPGTPLQETQYF
TRBD1	TRBV28	NA	TRBJ1-2	TGTGCCAGCACCATGGGGACAGGGGTCCATGGCTACACCTTC	CASTMGTGVHGYTF
TRBD2	TRBV7-2	few	TRBJ2-7	TGTGCCAGCAGCCCCACGGGACTAGCGGGGGCTTACGAGCAGTACTTC	CASSPTGLAGAYEQYF
NA	TRBV28	NA	TRBJ1-4	TGTGCCAGTTGCTGGGCCCCACAGAATGAAAAACTGTTTTTT	CASCWAPQNEKLFF
TRBD1	TRBV28	once	TRBJ2-7	TGTGCCAGCACCTTTGGGGGACAGGAGTCCTACGAGCAGTACTTC	CASTFGGQESYEQYF
TRBD1	TRBV11-2	NA	TRBJ1-6	TGTGCCAGCAGCTTAATCCCAGGGGACAGGGTAAATTCACCCCTCCACTTT	CASSLIPGDRVNSPLHF